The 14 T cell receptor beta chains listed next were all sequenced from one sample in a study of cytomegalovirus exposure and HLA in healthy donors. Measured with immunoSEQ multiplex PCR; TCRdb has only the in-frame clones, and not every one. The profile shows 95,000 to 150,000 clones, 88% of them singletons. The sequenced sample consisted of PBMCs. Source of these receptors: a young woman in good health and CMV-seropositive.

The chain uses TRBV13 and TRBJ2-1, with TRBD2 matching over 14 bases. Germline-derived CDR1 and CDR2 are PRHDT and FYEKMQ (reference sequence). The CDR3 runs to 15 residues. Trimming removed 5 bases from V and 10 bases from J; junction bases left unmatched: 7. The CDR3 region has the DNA TGTGCCAGCAGCCCCGGGACTAGCGGGAGAAGAGAGCAGTTCTTC. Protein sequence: CASSPGTSGRREQFF.

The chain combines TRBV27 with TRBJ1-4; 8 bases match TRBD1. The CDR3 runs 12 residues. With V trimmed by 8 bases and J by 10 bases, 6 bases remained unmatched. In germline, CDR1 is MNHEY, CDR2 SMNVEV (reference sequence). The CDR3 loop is CASGTGIGKLFF. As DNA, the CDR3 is TGTGCCAGCGGGACAGGAATTGGAAAACTGTTTTTT.

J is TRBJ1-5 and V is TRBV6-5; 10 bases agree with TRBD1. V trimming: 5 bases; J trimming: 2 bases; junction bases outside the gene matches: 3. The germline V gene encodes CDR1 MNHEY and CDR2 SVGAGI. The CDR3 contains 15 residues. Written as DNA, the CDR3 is TGTGCCAGCAGTCCGGGGACAGGGGGCAATCAGCCCCAGCATTTT. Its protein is CASSPGTGGNQPQHF.

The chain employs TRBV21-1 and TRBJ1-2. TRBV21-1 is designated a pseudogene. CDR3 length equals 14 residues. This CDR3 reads CASSLRARDYGYTF. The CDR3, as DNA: TGTGCCAGCAGCTTGAGGGCACGGGACTATGGCTACACCTTC.

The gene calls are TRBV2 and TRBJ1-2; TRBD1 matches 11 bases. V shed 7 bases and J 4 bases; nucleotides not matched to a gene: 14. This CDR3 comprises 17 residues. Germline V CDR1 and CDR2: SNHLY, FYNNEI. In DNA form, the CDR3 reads TGTGCCAGCACCCGGACAGGGGGCGCCTCGGGGGTCTATGGCTACACCTTC. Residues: CASTRTGGASGVYGYTF.

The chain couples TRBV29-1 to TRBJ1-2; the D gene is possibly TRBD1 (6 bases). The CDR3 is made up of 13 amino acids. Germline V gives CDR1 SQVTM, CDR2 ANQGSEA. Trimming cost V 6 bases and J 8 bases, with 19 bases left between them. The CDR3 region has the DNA TGCAGCGTGGCCTCACAGGGTCTTGGGGGCTACACCTTC. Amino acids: CSVASQGLGGYTF.

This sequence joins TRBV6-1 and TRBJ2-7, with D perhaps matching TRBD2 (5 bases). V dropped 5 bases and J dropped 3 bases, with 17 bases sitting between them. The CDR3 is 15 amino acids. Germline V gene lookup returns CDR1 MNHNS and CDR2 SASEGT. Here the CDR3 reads CASSSGMIGFYEQYF. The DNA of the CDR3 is TGTGCCAGCAGTTCCGGGATGATAGGTTTCTACGAGCAGTACTTC.

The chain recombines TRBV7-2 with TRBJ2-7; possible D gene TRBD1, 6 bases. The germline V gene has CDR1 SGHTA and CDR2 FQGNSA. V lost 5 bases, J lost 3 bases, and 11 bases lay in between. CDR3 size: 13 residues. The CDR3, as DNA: TGTGCCAGCAGCCCAACAGGGAGCTACGAGCAGTACTTC. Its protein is CASSPTGSYEQYF.

CDR3 region: CASSVPGQETQYF. Here the CDR3 DNA reads TGTGCCAGCAGTGTGCCAGGCCAAGAGACCCAGTACTTC. V usage is TRBV25-1 and J usage is TRBJ2-5; D call uncertain. The V end was cut by 4 bases, the J end by 1 base, with 7 bases between. This CDR3 region has 13 residues. CDR1 is MGHDK, CDR2 SYGVNS, per germline.

The CDR3 region has the DNA TGTGCCAGCGCCCGGGACAGGGGACAAGAGACCCAGTACTTC. Translated, it gives CASARDRGQETQYF. V usage is TRBV18 and J usage is TRBJ2-5; 10 bases map to TRBD1. The CDR3 spans 14 residues. With 8 bases clipped from V and 2 bases from J, the junction kept 5 bases outside the gene matches. Germline lookup yields CDR1 KGHSH and CDR2 LQKENI.

As DNA, the CDR3 is TGCGCCAGCAGCTTGGCCGGACAGGGAGGAGCGGAGACCCAGTACTTC. Translating it yields CASSLAGQGGAETQYF. The V and J genes are TRBV5-1 and TRBJ2-5; TRBD1 matches 8 bases. Unmatched junction bases numbered 9, after V lost 0 bases and J lost 5 bases. The CDR3 is 16 amino acids. Germline lookup yields CDR1 SGHRS and CDR2 YFSETQ.

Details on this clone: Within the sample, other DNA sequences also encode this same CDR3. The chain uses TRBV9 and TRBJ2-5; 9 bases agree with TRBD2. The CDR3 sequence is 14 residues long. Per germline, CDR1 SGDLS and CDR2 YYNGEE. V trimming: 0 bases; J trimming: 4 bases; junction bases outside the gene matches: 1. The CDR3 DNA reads TGTGCCAGCAGCGTAGGCGGGGGGGGAGAGACCCAGTACTTC. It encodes CASSVGGGGETQYF.

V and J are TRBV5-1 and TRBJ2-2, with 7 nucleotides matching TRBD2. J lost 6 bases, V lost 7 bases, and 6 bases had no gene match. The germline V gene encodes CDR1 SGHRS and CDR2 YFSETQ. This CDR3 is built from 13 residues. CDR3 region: CASGRDVSGELFF. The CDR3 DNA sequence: TGCGCCAGCGGGAGGGACGTATCCGGGGAGCTGTTTTTT.

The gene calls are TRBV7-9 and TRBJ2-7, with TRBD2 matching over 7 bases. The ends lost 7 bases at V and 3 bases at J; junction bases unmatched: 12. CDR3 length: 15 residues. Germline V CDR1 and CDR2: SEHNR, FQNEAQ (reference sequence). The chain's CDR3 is CASTRRAGEGYEQYF. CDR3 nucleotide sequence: TGTGCCAGCACCCGGCGGGCGGGAGAGGGCTACGAGCAGTACTTC.